Below, 14 T cell receptor beta chains from the same sample are listed, as sequenced in a study of cytomegalovirus exposure and HLA in healthy donors. The PCR was carried out with 60 Vbeta primers and 13 Jbeta primers. Profiled with immunoSEQ multiplex PCR; TCRdb holds only in-frame clones, not every one. This table has some 150,000 clones, about 80% appearing once. The sequenced sample was PBMCs. These receptors were taken from a man aged 25-45 years in good health and CMV-seropositive.

The rearrangement joins TRBV11-3 to TRBJ2-7, with TRBD1 identical over 11 bases. In germline, CDR1 is SGHNT, CDR2 YENEEA. The CDR3 runs to 14 residues. After removal of 5 bases from V and 5 bases from J, the junction contained 5 bases not matched to a gene. DNA for the CDR3: TGTGCCAGCAGCCCAGGACAGGGGGCCAACGAGCAGTACTTC. Protein product: CASSPGQGANEQYF.

V gene TRBV4-1 combines with J gene TRBJ2-7; TRBD2 matches at 7 bases. This CDR3 spans 15 amino acids. Germline V gene sequence: CDR1 MGHRA, CDR2 YSYEKL. Trimming at V came to 1 base and at J to 2 bases, leaving 5 bases not matched to a gene. Here the CDR3 DNA reads TGCGCCAGCAGCCAAGCCGGGGGGAACACCTACGAGCAGTACTTC. Protein product: CASSQAGGNTYEQYF.

The chain is built from TRBV28 and TRBJ1-5; TRBD1 matches 7 bases. The germline CDR1 and CDR2 sequences are MDHEN and SYDVKM. CDR3 length: 14 amino acids. Trimming cost V 5 bases and J 1 base; bases outside gene matches: 2. Here the CDR3 reads CASSNRGSNQPQHF. DNA for the CDR3: TGTGCCAGCAGTAACAGGGGAAGCAATCAGCCCCAGCATTTT.

The CDR3: CASTGGVGDEQFF. For the CDR3, the DNA is TGTGCCAGTACAGGGGGCGTCGGGGATGAGCAGTTCTTC. This chain links TRBV27 with TRBJ2-1; TRBD1 matches 9 bases. Germline V gene sequence: CDR1 MNHEY, CDR2 SMNVEV (reference sequence). This CDR3 has 13 amino acids. V shed 9 bases, J shed 8 bases, and the junction held 8 bases outside the gene matches.

The chain employs TRBV28 and TRBJ2-2; D might be TRBD1 (7 bases). The CDR3 extends over 16 amino acids. Trimming cost V 4 bases and J 5 bases, with 17 bases left between them. Germline-derived CDR1 and CDR2 are MDHEN and SYDVKM. The CDR3 DNA is TGTGCCAGCAGTTCGACAGGGCCGGGGGAGACCGGGGAGCTGTTTTTT. This translates into CASSSTGPGETGELFF.

This clone has just one count. The V call is TRBV2, the J call TRBJ1-2; D is undetermined. CDR1 is SNHLY, CDR2 FYNNEI, per germline. V lost 2 bases and J lost 1, with 8 bases in between. This CDR3 region has 14 residues. In DNA, the CDR3 is TGTGCCAGCAGTGAAAACGGTGATAACTATGGCTACACCTTC. It encodes CASSENGDNYGYTF.

The rearrangement links TRBV28 to TRBJ1-1; 8 bases map to TRBD1. V shed 4 bases, J shed 1 base, and the junction held 2 bases outside the gene matches. The CDR3 is 14 residues long. Germline V gene sequence: CDR1 MDHEN, CDR2 SYDVKM. The CDR3 sequence is CASSSGQGNTEAFF. CDR3 sequence (DNA): TGTGCCAGCAGTTCCGGACAGGGGAACACTGAAGCTTTCTTT.

This clone was seen more than once but under ten times. The chain couples TRBV28 to TRBJ2-2, with 11 bases matching TRBD2. Germline trimming cut 6 bases from V and 7 bases from J; bases unmatched to any gene: 10. The CDR3 is made up of 16 amino acids. Germline CDR1 reads MDHEN; CDR2 reads SYDVKM. The CDR3 is CASSPPLAGVSGELFF. The CDR3 DNA reads TGTGCCAGCAGCCCGCCACTAGCGGGAGTTAGCGGGGAGCTGTTTTTT.

Only a few counts were recorded for this clone. The genes are TRBV7-9 and TRBJ1-1; 7 bases match TRBD1. Germline CDR1 is SEHNR and CDR2 is FQNEAQ (reference sequence). The junction had 7 bases not matched to a gene; V was cut back by 8 bases and J by 1 base. The CDR3 length is 14 residues. CDR3 in amino acids: CASGSRTGNTEAFF. CDR3 DNA: TGTGCCAGCGGGAGTCGGACAGGGAACACTGAAGCTTTCTTT.

The CDR3 region has the DNA TGTGCCAGCAGTTACTCTTCCGACAGGGGGTACGAGCAGTACTTC. It encodes CASSYSSDRGYEQYF. The chain uses TRBV6-5 and TRBJ2-7; 9 bases line up with TRBD1. Germline V gene data show CDR1 as MNHEY and CDR2 as SVGAGI. The CDR3 covers 15 residues. V was clipped by 0 bases and J by 4 bases; unmatched bases: 4.

The chain has TRBV5-1 and TRBJ1-1; TRBD1 matches at 12 bases. The CDR3 runs 17 residues. Germline CDR1 SGHRS, CDR2 YFSETQ. Trimming removed 4 bases from V and 1 base from J; junction bases left unmatched: 8. The CDR3 region is CASSTGTGGGWNTEAFF. The CDR3 nucleotides read TGCGCCAGCAGCACTGGGACAGGGGGCGGCTGGAACACTGAAGCTTTCTTT.

V gene TRBV2 combines with J gene TRBJ2-2; 12 bases are a match to TRBD2. The CDR3 consists of 15 residues. Per germline, CDR1 SNHLY and CDR2 FYNNEI. The J segment lost 1 base and the V segment lost 6 bases, leaving 0 bases of the junction unmatched. CDR3 sequence (DNA): TGTGCCAGCAGGGGACTAGCGGGGAACACCGGGGAGCTGTTTTTT. Its protein is CASRGLAGNTGELFF.

The genes are TRBV27 and TRBJ2-3; 9 bases match TRBD2. This CDR3 contains 15 residues. CDR1 MNHEY and CDR2 SMNVEV come from the germline V gene (reference sequence). J was trimmed by 3 bases and V by 6 bases; bases with no gene match: 7. The CDR3 DNA follows: TGTGCCAGCAGGCGGGGGGCGGGGGGGACAGATACGCAGTATTTT. Amino acid sequence: CASRRGAGGTDTQYF.

This clone was seen a single time. The chain links TRBV7-9 to TRBJ1-1, with 7 bases lining up with TRBD1. The CDR3 covers 15 residues. Germline V gives CDR1 SEHNR, CDR2 FQNEAQ (reference sequence). Germline trimming cut 4 bases from V and 5 bases from J; bases unmatched to any gene: 10. This CDR3 reads CASSSPGLRGTEAFF. The CDR3 DNA is TGTGCCAGCAGCTCCCCTGGCCTCAGGGGGACTGAAGCTTTCTTT.